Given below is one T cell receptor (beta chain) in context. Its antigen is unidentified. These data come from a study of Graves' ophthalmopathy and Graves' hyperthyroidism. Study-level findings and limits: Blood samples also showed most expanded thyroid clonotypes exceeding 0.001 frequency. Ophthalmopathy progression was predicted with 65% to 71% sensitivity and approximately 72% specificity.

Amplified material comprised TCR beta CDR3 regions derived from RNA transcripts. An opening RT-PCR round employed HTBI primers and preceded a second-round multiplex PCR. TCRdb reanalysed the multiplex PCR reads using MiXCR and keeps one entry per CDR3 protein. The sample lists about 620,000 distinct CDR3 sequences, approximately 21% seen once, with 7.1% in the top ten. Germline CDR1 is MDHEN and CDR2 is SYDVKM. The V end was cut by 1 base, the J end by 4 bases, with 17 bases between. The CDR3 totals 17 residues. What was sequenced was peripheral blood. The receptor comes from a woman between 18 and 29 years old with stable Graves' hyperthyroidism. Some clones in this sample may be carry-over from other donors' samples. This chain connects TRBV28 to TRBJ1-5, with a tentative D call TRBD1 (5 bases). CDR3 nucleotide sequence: TGTGCCAGCAGTTTATCTGGAGTCTGGGGGAAAAATCAGCCCCAGCATTTT. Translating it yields CASSLSGVWGKNQPQHF.